Below are 29 T cell receptor beta chains sequenced from a single sample in a study of T cells in localized non-small cell lung cancer. Profiling relied on immunoSEQ multiplex PCR, and the TCRdb table lists in-frame clones only, not all of them. The sample holds tens of thousands of clones, 85% to 90% seen once. Specimen: peripheral blood, collected before any cancer treatment. The source of these receptors is a male donor aged 60 or over with stage III lung adenocarcinoma.

V is TRBV9 and J is TRBJ1-4, with 8 bases identical to TRBD1. Per germline, CDR1 SGDLS and CDR2 YYNGEE. The CDR3 contains 15 residues. The J segment lost 3 bases and the V segment lost 4 bases, leaving 5 bases of the junction unmatched. This CDR3 reads CASSPGQGSNEKLFF. CDR3 bases: TGTGCCAGCAGCCCAGGACAGGGATCTAATGAAAAACTGTTTTTT.

The V and J genes are TRBV27 and TRBJ1-5, with TRBD1 as a possible D gene (5 bases). The CDR3 has 13 amino acids. Trimming removed 2 bases from V and 9 bases from J, with 11 bases in between. Germline V CDR1 and CDR2: MNHEY, SMNVEV (reference sequence). The CDR3 sequence: CASSLGTGRPQHF. CDR3 DNA: TGTGCCAGCAGTTTAGGGACCGGGAGGCCCCAGCATTTT.

The chain has TRBV18 and TRBJ2-1; 11 bases line up with TRBD2. The ends lost 2 bases at V and 7 bases at J; junction bases unmatched: 7. CDR1 and CDR2 from the germline V gene are KGHSH and LQKENI. CDR3 length equals 16 residues. The CDR3: CASSPIITSGSNEQFF. CDR3 coding DNA: TGTGCCAGCTCACCAATAATTACTAGCGGGAGTAATGAGCAGTTCTTC.

J is TRBJ2-3 and V is TRBV19; D assignment may be TRBD1 or TRBD2 (5 bases each). The germline CDR1 and CDR2 sequences are LNHDA and SQIVND (reference sequence). Deletions cut 10 bases from V and 6 bases from J, with 23 bases between. The CDR3 consists of 15 residues. The CDR3 coding sequence is TGTGCCACAAAACAGCAGGGCCTCCGGGGCGATACGCAGTATTTT. Protein product: CATKQQGLRGDTQYF.

V and J are TRBV29-1 and TRBJ2-1, with a tentative D call TRBD2 (6 bases). V shed 7 bases and J shed 5 bases, with 21 bases lying between them. The CDR3 loop spans 15 amino acids. Germline CDR1 reads SQVTM; CDR2 reads ANQGSEA. The chain's CDR3 is CSAGGGILFHNEQFF. The CDR3 DNA follows: TGCAGCGCCGGTGGGGGGATTTTATTCCACAATGAGCAGTTCTTC.

The chain carries TRBV7-2 and TRBJ2-7; D unresolved. V was cut by 2 bases and J by 2 bases, with 7 bases left in between. This CDR3 is built from 13 residues. In germline, CDR1 is SGHTA, CDR2 FQGNSA. CDR3 bases: TGTGCCAGCAGCTTATTCGGACCCTACGAGCAGTACTTC. Translating it yields CASSLFGPYEQYF. The entire variable domain, with the rest obtained from reference TRBV7-2 and TRBJ2-7, is as follows: GAGVSQSPSNKVTEKGKDVELRCDPISGHTALYWYRQSLGQGLEFLIYFQGNSAPDKSGLPSDRFSAERTGGSVSTLTIQRTQQEDSAVYLCASSLFGPYEQYFGPGTRLTVT.

CDR3 amino acids: CASSPGQDPYEQYF. DNA for the CDR3: TGTGCCAGCAGCCCTGGACAGGATCCCTACGAGCAGTACTTC. The chain joins TRBV5-4 to TRBJ2-7; TRBD1 agrees at 7 bases. There are 14 residues in the CDR3. The trim removed 4 bases at V and 2 bases at J, leaving 6 bases unmatched. Germline CDR1 reads SGHNT; CDR2 reads YYREEE (reference sequence).

The V and J genes are TRBV6-1 and TRBJ2-4; D is undetermined. The CDR3 loop spans 12 amino acids. CDR1 and CDR2 from the germline V gene are MNHNS and SASEGT. V lost 7 bases and J 7 bases, leaving 11 bases between the germline ends. The CDR3 sequence: CASKQTGNIQYF. The CDR3 DNA reads TGTGCCAGCAAACAGACTGGGAACATTCAGTACTTC.

This chain links TRBV5-1 with TRBJ2-7, with TRBD1 identical over 7 bases. Trimming took 3 bases from V and 0 from J; bases not matched to a gene: 3. This CDR3 has 14 residues. Germline CDR1 reads SGHRS; CDR2 reads YFSETQ. The CDR3 nucleotides are TGCGCCAGCAGCTACAGGGGTAGCTCCTACGAGCAGTACTTC. This sequence encodes CASSYRGSSYEQYF.

The rearrangement links TRBV10-3 to TRBJ1-5, with 7 bases lining up with TRBD1. The V segment lost 6 bases and the J segment 6 bases; nucleotides outside the gene matches: 5. The CDR3 is 13 residues long. Germline CDR1 ENHRY, CDR2 SYGVKD. DNA for the CDR3: TGTGCCATCAGCTCGGCAGGGGGTCAGCCCCAGCATTTT. Amino acid sequence: CAISSAGGQPQHF.

V gene TRBV9 combines with J gene TRBJ1-5; D is perhaps TRBD1 (6 bases). Germline V gene sequence: CDR1 SGDLS, CDR2 YYNGEE. The V and J ends lost 0 bases and 7 bases respectively, with 8 bases between them. The CDR3 consists of 13 residues. The chain's CDR3 is CASSVGTGQPQHF. The DNA of the CDR3 is TGTGCCAGCAGCGTAGGAACAGGGCAGCCCCAGCATTTT.

The chain links TRBV9 to TRBJ1-2, with 11 bases aligning to TRBD1. With V trimmed by 0 bases and J by 5 bases, 3 bases remained unmatched. Germline loops: CDR1 SGDLS, CDR2 YYNGEE. The CDR3 extends over 15 amino acids. The CDR3 DNA reads TGTGCCAGCAGCGTAGGGGGACAGGGGGTTTATGGCTACACCTTC. Translated: CASSVGGQGVYGYTF.

This chain links TRBV11-1 with TRBJ2-2; tentatively, D is TRBD2 (5 bases). This CDR3 region has 14 residues. CDR1 SGHAT and CDR2 FQDESV come from the germline V gene (reference sequence). The V end lost 6 bases, the J end lost 2 bases, and 10 bases lay between the germline ends. The CDR3 is CASRAGLNTGELFF. The CDR3 DNA is TGTGCCAGCAGAGCCGGACTCAACACCGGGGAGCTGTTTTTT.

This clone has only a few counts. The chain uses TRBV19 and TRBJ1-1, with no clear D. This CDR3 is 15 amino acids long. Germline CDR1 reads LNHDA; CDR2 reads SQIVND (reference sequence). Trimming left V 1 base short and J 0 bases short, with 9 bases between. The CDR3, as DNA: TGTGCCAGTAGTATAGCCGGGAGGTTGAACACTGAAGCTTTCTTT. It yields the protein CASSIAGRLNTEAFF. Drawing the rest from reference TRBV19 and TRBJ1-1, the complete variable domain is DGGITQSPKYLFRKEGQNVTLSCEQNLNHDAMYWYRQDPGQGLRLIYYSQIVNDFQKGDIAEGYSVSREKKESFPLTVTSAQKNPTAFYLCASSIAGRLNTEAFFGQGTRLTVV.

The chain links TRBV11-2 to TRBJ2-7, with D maybe TRBD1 (6 bases). The CDR3 length is 13 residues. Trimming shortened V by 5 bases and J by 4 bases, and 12 bases separated the two germline ends. Germline V gene data show CDR1 as SGHAT and CDR2 as FQNNGV. The CDR3 sequence: CASSLGTQYEQYF. The DNA of the CDR3 is TGTGCCAGCAGCCTCGGGACACAATACGAGCAGTACTTC.

This clone was counted only a few times. The chain has TRBV4-1 and TRBJ2-3; no firm D call. CDR1 is MGHRA, CDR2 YSYEKL, per germline. V was clipped by 4 bases and J by 0 bases, with 20 bases between them. The CDR3 sequence is 18 residues long. The CDR3 bases are TGCGCCAGCAGCCCACCTGGGTCGACCAGGAAGAGCACAGATACGCAGTATTTT. Protein: CASSPPGSTRKSTDTQYF.

The J gene is TRBJ2-3, the V gene TRBV5-1; D unclear. There are 13 residues in the CDR3. The ends were cut back, 5 bases at V and 0 bases at J, with 7 bases in the middle. CDR1 is SGHRS and CDR2 is YFSETQ in the germline V gene. The CDR3 DNA reads TGCGCCAGCAGGGAACCTAGCACAGATACGCAGTATTTT. Residues: CASREPSTDTQYF. Variable domain in full (rest from reference TRBV5-1 and TRBJ2-3): KAGVTQTPRYLIKTRGQQVTLSCSPISGHRSVSWYQQTPGQGLQFLFEYFSETQRNKGNFPGRFSGRQFSNSRSEMNVSTLELGDSALYLCASREPSTDTQYFGPGTRLTVL.

The chain couples TRBV19 to TRBJ2-1; perhaps TRBD1 as D (5 bases). The CDR3 is 12 residues long. The V and J ends lost 6 bases and 4 bases respectively, with 7 bases between them. From germline, CDR1 is LNHDA and CDR2 SQIVND (reference sequence). CDR3 DNA: TGTGCCAGTAGAGGGGATTACAATGAGCAGTTCTTC. Its protein is CASRGDYNEQFF.

The chain uses TRBV2 and TRBJ1-4, with 10 bases matching TRBD1. Per germline, CDR1 SNHLY and CDR2 FYNNEI. After removal of 7 bases from V and 4 bases from J, the junction contained 3 bases not matched to a gene. The CDR3 is 14 residues long. CDR3 residues: CASTGQGVNEKLFF. As DNA, the CDR3 is TGTGCCAGCACCGGACAGGGGGTTAATGAAAAACTGTTTTTT.

The V call is TRBV29-1, the J call TRBJ1-5; D is unresolved. In germline, CDR1 is SQVTM, CDR2 ANQGSEA. This CDR3 region has 13 residues. The germline V and J ends were trimmed by 4 bases and 1 base, with 8 bases remaining between them. The CDR3 DNA sequence: TGCAGCGTTGGGGCCCAGAGCAATCAGCCCCAGCATTTT. This codes for CSVGAQSNQPQHF.

This chain connects TRBV6-5 to TRBJ1-2; 8 bases are shared with TRBD1. V trimming: 4 bases; J trimming: 3 bases; junction bases outside the gene matches: 10. CDR3 length: 16 residues. The germline V gene encodes CDR1 MNHEY and CDR2 SVGAGI. The CDR3 reads CASSSATLQGDYGYTF. The CDR3 nucleotides read TGTGCCAGCAGTTCCGCGACCCTACAGGGGGACTATGGCTACACCTTC.

The chain links TRBV11-2 to TRBJ1-3; no clear D gene. Germline values: CDR1 SGHAT, CDR2 FQNNGV. With 0 bases removed from V and 0 bases from J, the gap between germline ends came to 6 bases. This CDR3 is built from 15 residues. The CDR3 coding sequence is TGTGCCAGCAGCTTAGACAGGTTCTCTGGAAACACCATATATTTT. It translates to CASSLDRFSGNTIYF.

The V and J genes are TRBV9 and TRBJ2-6; D is possibly TRBD1 (7 bases). Trimming stripped 0 bases from V and 0 bases from J, with 13 bases between. CDR3 size: 18 residues. Germline CDR1 is SGDLS and CDR2 is YYNGEE. The CDR3 DNA is TGTGCCAGCAGCGTAGCTGCAGGGGGGAACTCTGGGGCCAACGTCCTGACTTTC. It codes for CASSVAAGGNSGANVLTF.

Comment on this clone: One end of the junction does not line up with germline, which may come from a read error. The same CDR3 is also encoded by other DNA sequences in this sample. The V gene is TRBV6-4, the J gene TRBJ1-5, with D possibly being TRBD1 (5 bases). Germline CDR1 reads MRHNA; CDR2 reads SNTAGT. The CDR3 is 13 residues long. CDR3 nucleotides: TGCGCCAGCAGTTGGGACCTCAATCAGCCCCAGCATTTT. Translation: CASSWDLNQPQHF.

The J gene is TRBJ1-1, the V gene TRBV2; D is uncertain. The length of the CDR3 is 13 residues. Germline CDR1 is SNHLY and CDR2 is FYNNEI. The V gene lost 1 base and the J gene lost 0 bases, with 3 bases spanning the gap. The CDR3 reads CASSEEVNTEAFF. The CDR3 coding sequence is TGTGCCAGCAGTGAAGAAGTGAACACTGAAGCTTTCTTT.

The chain uses TRBV30 and TRBJ2-7, with D perhaps matching TRBD1 (6 bases). The CDR3 is 15 amino acids. Between the trimmed V and J ends, which lost 3 bases and 0 bases, there was a span of 15 bases. The germline CDR1 and CDR2 sequences are GTSNPN and SVGIG (reference sequence). This chain's CDR3 is CAWSSGVLVSYEQYF. Written as DNA, the CDR3 is TGTGCCTGGAGCTCAGGGGTCCTCGTCTCCTACGAGCAGTACTTC. Based on the CDR3 plus reference TRBV30 and TRBJ2-7, the full variable domain is SQTIHQWPATLVQPVGSPLSLECTVEGTSNPNLYWYRQAAGRGLQLLFYSVGIGQISSEVPQNLSASRPQDRQFILSSKKLLLSDSGFYLCAWSSGVLVSYEQYFGPGTRLTVT.

The chain joins TRBV12-5 to TRBJ1-1, with unresolved D. The CDR3 spans 13 residues. V was shortened by 3 bases and J by 5 bases, with 10 bases between the two germline ends. CDR1 is LGHNT and CDR2 is FRNRAP in the germline V gene. The CDR3 DNA sequence: TGTGCTAGTGGTTTTGCAGGCACGACTGAAGCTTTCTTT. Its translation is CASGFAGTTEAFF.

As concerns this clone: One end of the junction does not line up with germline, which may come from a read error. The rearrangement links TRBV28 to TRBJ2-7; 9 bases agree with TRBD1. From germline, CDR1 is MDHEN and CDR2 SYDVKM. CDR3 length equals 16 residues. The CDR3 nucleotides read TGTGCCAGCACTCCCTACTCGGGACAGGGATTCTACGGGCAGTACTTC. Protein product: CASTPYSGQGFYGQYF.

This chain links TRBV10-1 with TRBJ2-7; D unresolved. This CDR3 is 14 amino acids long. V lost 5 bases, J lost 0 bases, and 11 bases lay in between. Germline lookup yields CDR1 WNHNN and CDR2 SYGVQD (reference sequence). The CDR3 protein is CASSTDPSSYEQYF. The CDR3 nucleotides are TGCGCCAGCAGTACGGACCCGAGCTCCTACGAGCAGTACTTC.